This T cell receptor (beta chain) was recovered during a study of EBV T-cell therapy then PD-1 blockade in nasopharyngeal carcinoma. In this sample, this clone turned up once. No antigen is known for it. The treatment is: AdE1-LMPpoly-expanded autologous EBV-specific T-cell therapy followed by anti-PD-1 nivolumab. Assay used: immunoSEQ multiplex PCR; TCRdb lists only in-frame clones, some missing. The sample lists around 13,000 clones, under 90% seen once, with about 33% in the top ten. Germline lookup yields CDR1 SGDLS and CDR2 YYNGEE. The CDR3 has 16 residues. V lost 0 bases, J lost 2 bases, and 7 bases stayed unmatched.

The source of this sequence is a man aged 35 to 55 with nasopharyngeal carcinoma. The source was CD8+ T cells from blood, collected around day 96 from a patient whose treatment included autologous EBV-specific T cells and nivolumab. V gene TRBV9 combines with J gene TRBJ1-2; 7 bases are a match to TRBD1. CDR3 sequence (DNA): TGTGCCAGCAGCGTAGCTCGAGGGGGCGCCAACTATGGCTACACCTTC. It is translated as CASSVARGGANYGYTF.